The entry below describes one T cell receptor beta chain. The antigen is undetermined. CD4+ cells underwent separation, giving CD45RA+ naive and CD45RA-negative memory subsets. This entry is derived from a study of shared clonotypes between healthy human individuals. In the study overall: Every donor yielded three CD4 naive, three CD4 memory, two CD8 naive and one CD8 memory plate.

The assay was immunoSEQ multiplex PCR, and TCRdb's table has in-frame clones only and misses some. The table has roughly 1.4 million clones, approximately 98.5% seen once. Study outcomes and limitations: Unshared clonotypes carried lower generation probabilities than those common to all four donors.

The sequence was obtained from a man aged 25 to 40 in good health. Sequenced material: naive CD4+ T cells sorted from blood. The subset here: CD45RA+ positively selected.

The CDR3 DNA is TGCGCCAGCAGCTATACCTGGCGAGGGCCGAACACCGGGGAGCTGTTTTTT. As protein: CASSYTWRGPNTGELFF. This chain connects TRBV5-1 to TRBJ2-2, with D possibly matching TRBD2 (5 bases). From germline, CDR1 is SGHRS and CDR2 YFSETQ. Trimming shortened V by 3 bases and J by 0 bases, and 15 bases separated the two germline ends. CDR3 length: 17 residues.